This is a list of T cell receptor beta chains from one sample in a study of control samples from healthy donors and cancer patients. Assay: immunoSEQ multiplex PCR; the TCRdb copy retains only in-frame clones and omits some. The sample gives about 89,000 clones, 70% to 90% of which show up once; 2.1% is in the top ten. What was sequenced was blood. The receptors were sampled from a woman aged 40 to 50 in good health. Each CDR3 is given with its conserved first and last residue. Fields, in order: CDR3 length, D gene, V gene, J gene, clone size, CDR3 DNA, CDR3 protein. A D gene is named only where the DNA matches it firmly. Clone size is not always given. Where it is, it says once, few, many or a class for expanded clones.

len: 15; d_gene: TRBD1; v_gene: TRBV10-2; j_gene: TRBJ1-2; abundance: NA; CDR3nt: TGCGCCAGCAGTCAATCTGGGACAGCCAGGGAGGGCTACACCTTC; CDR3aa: CASSQSGTAREGYTF
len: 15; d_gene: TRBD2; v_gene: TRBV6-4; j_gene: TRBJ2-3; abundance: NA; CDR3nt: TGTGCCAGCAGTGCCCAGCGGGGGGGACCAGATACGCAGTATTTT; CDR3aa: CASSAQRGGPDTQYF
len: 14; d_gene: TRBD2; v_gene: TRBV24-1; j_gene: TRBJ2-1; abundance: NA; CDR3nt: TGTGCCACCGCCGGGGGGGGCGCCGACAATGAGCAGTTCTTC; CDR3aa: CATAGGGADNEQFF
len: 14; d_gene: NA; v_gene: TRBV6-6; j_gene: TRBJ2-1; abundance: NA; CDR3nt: TGTGCCAGCAGTTACGGACAGCGATACGATGAGCAGTTCTTC; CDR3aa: CASSYGQRYDEQFF
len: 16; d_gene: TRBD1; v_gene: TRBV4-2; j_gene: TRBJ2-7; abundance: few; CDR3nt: TGTGCCAGCAGCCAAGAACAGGACAGGGGTTCCTACGAGCAGTACTTC; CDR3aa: CASSQEQDRGSYEQYF
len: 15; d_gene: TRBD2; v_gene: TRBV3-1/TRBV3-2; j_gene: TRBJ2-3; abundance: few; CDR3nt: TGTGCCAGCAGTCCCGGGACTAGCGGGGGGGATACGCAGTATTTT; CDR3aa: CASSPGTSGGDTQYF
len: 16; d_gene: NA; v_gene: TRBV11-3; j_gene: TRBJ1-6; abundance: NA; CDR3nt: TGTGCCAGCAGCTTGACGGGCTTCTCCTATAATTCACCCCTCCACTTT; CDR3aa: CASSLTGFSYNSPLHF
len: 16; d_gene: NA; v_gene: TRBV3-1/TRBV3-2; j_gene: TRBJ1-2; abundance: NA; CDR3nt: TGTGCCAGCAGCCAAGATAGGGCCCAATGTGGGAAGGGCTACACCTTC; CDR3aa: CASSQDRAQCGKGYTF
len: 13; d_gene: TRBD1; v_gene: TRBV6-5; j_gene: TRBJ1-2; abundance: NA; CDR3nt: TGTGCCAGCAGCAGACAGGGGGGGGATGGCTACACCTTC; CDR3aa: CASSRQGGDGYTF
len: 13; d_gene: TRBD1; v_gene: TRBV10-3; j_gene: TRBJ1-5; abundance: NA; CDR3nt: TGTGCCATACAGGGGGAGGGCAATCAGCCCCAGCATTTT; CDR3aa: CAIQGEGNQPQHF
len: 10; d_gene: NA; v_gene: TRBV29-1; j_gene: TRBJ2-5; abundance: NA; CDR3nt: TGCAGCTCTAGAGTAGGAGCCCAGTACTTC; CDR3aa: CSSRVGAQYF
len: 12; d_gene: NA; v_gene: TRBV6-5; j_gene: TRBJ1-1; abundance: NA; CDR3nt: TGTGCCAGCGGTAGGGCAAAAGAAGAAGCTTTCTTT; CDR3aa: CASGRAKEEAFF
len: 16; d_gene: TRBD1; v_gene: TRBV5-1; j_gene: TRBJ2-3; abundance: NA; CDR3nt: TGCGCCAGCAGCTTTAGCCAGGGGGCGAAGTCAGATACGCAGTATTTT; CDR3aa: CASSFSQGAKSDTQYF
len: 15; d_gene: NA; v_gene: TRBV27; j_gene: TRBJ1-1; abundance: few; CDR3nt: TGTGCCAGCAGGAGGAGCGTACAGGTTAACACTGAAGCTTTCTTT; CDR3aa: CASRRSVQVNTEAFF
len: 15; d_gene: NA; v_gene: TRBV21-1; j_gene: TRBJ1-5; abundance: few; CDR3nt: TGTGCCAGCAGCAAATCGGGGGTAGGCAATCAGCCCCAGCATTTT; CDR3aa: CASSKSGVGNQPQHF
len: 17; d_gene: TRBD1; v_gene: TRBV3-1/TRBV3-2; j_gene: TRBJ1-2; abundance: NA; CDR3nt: TGTGCCAGCAGCCAAATAGGTGCAGGGGGCGCGAATAATGGCTACACCTTC; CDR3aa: CASSQIGAGGANNGYTF
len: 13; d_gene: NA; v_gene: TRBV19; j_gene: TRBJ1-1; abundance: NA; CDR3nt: TGTGCCAGTAGAGTCCTCACAGGGACTGAAGCTTTCTTT; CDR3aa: CASRVLTGTEAFF
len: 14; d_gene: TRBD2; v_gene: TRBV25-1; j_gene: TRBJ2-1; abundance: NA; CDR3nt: TGTGCCAGCAGTGATTGGACTAGCCGCAATGAGCAGTTCTTC; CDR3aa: CASSDWTSRNEQFF
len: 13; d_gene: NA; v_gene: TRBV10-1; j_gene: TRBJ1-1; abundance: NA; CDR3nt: TGCGCCAGCAAGGCACAGGGGAACACTGAAGCTTTCTTT; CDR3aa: CASKAQGNTEAFF
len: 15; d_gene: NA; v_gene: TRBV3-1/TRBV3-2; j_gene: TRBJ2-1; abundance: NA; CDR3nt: TGTGCCAGCAGCCAAGAGGGGGCGCCCACGGGGGAGCAGTTCTTC; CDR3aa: CASSQEGAPTGEQFF
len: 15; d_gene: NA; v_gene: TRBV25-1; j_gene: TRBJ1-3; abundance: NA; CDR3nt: TGTGCCAGCAGTGGATGGACATCCTCTGGAAACACCATATATTTT; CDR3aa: CASSGWTSSGNTIYF
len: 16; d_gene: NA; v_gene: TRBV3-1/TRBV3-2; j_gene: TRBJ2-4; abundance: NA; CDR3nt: TGTGCCAGAAACGGGGCGTACGCGGAAGGCAAAAACATTCAGTACTTC; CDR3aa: CARNGAYAEGKNIQYF
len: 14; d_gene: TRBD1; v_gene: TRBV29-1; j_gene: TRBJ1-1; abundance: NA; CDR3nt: TGCAGCGTGCGGACAGGGGGCGCGGGGACTGAAGCTTTCTTT; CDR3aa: CSVRTGGAGTEAFF
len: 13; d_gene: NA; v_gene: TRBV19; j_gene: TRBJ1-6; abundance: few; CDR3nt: TGTGCCAGTAACCAAGGGAATGACTCACCCCTCCACTTT; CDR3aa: CASNQGNDSPLHF
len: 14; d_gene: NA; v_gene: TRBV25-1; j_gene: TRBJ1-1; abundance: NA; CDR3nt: TGTGCCAGCCTACCGGGGACCGGCGCCCCTGAAGCTTTCTTT; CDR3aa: CASLPGTGAPEAFF
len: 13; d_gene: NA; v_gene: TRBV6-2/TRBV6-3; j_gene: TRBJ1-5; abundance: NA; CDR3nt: TGTGCCAGCACCCCACAGGGAGGGCAGCCCCAGCATTTT; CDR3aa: CASTPQGGQPQHF
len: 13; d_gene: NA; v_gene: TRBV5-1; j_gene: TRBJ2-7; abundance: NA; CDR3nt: TGCGCCAGCAGCTCCGAGTTAATAGGGGAGCAGTACTTC; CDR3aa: CASSSELIGEQYF
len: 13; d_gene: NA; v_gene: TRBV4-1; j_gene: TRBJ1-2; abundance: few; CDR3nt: TGCGCCAGCAGCCAGGCCGGAGGGGACGGCTACACCTTC; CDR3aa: CASSQAGGDGYTF
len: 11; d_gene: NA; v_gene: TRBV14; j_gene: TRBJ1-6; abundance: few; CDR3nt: TGTGCCAGCAGCCAAGGGGAGTCCCTCCACTTT; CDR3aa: CASSQGESLHF
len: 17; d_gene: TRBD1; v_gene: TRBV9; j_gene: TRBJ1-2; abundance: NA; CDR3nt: TGTGCCAGCAGCGTATTGGACCGGGACAGCCCTAATTATGGCTACACCTTC; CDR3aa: CASSVLDRDSPNYGYTF
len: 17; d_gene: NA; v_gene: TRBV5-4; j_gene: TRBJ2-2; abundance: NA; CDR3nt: TGTGCCAGCAGCCCACCCGGGGGCAGGGATTTGGCCGGGGAGCTGTTTTTT; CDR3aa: CASSPPGGRDLAGELFF